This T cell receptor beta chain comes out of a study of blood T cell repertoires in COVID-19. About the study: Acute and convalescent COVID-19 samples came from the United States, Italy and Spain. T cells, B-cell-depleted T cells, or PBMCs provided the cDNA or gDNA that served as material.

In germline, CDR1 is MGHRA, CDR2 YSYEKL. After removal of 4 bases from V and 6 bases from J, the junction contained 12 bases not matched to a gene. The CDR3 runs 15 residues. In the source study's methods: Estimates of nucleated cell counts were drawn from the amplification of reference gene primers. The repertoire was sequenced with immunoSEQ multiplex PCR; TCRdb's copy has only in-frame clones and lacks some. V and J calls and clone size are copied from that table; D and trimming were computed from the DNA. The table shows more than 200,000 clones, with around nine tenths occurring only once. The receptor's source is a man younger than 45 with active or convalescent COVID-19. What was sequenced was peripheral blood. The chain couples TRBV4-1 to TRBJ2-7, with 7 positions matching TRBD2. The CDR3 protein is CASSRMPGLHVEQYF. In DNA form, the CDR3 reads TGCGCCAGCAGCCGTATGCCGGGACTACATGTCGAGCAGTACTTC.